Listed below are T cell receptor beta chains from one sample, sequenced in a study of CD8+ T cells in alopecia areata. Sequencing was performed with immunoSEQ multiplex PCR; in TCRdb, only in-frame clones are kept and a portion is missing. The sample holds some 240,000 clones, about 57% seen once. Source: CD4+ T cells sorted from blood, taken at week 4, from a patient treated with tofacitinib. The source is a human donor with alopecia areata. Both conserved end residues are part of each CDR3. The D gene is left open where the match is weak. Clone size appears in some rows only: once, few, many, or a class for an expanded clone.

v_gene,abundance,d_gene,j_gene,CDR3nt,CDR3aa
TRBV6-1,many,TRBD1,TRBJ1-2,TGTGCCAGCGGGAGGGGGCCGAACTATGGCTACACCTTC,CASGRGPNYGYTF
TRBV25-1,once,TRBD1,TRBJ1-2,TGTGCCAGCAGGGCAGGGGGGAACCTCTATGGCTACACCTTC,CASRAGGNLYGYTF
TRBV7-8,few,.,TRBJ1-5,TGTGCCAGCAGCTTAGGGGGGAAACCAAATCAGCCCCAGCATTTT,CASSLGGKPNQPQHF
TRBV14,.,.,TRBJ2-5,TGTGCCAGCAGCCAGTCGGAGACCCAGTACTTC,CASSQSETQYF
TRBV30,.,TRBD2,TRBJ2-2,TGTGCCTGGAGCAGACTAGCGGGGACCGGGGAGCTGTTTTTT,CAWSRLAGTGELFF
TRBV29-1,.,.,TRBJ1-2,TGCAGCGTTGAATTGGGTTGGGGCTACACCTTC,CSVELGWGYTF
TRBV29-1,few,.,TRBJ1-2,TGCAGCGTTGAGGGGTACTATGGCTACACCTTC,CSVEGYYGYTF
TRBV29-1,.,.,TRBJ1-5,TGCAGCGTTGAAGATCAGGGCAATCAGCCCCAGCATTTT,CSVEDQGNQPQHF
TRBV2,once,.,TRBJ1-1,TGTGCCAGCAGTGAAGTGGACTTGGAAATGAACACTGAAGCTTTCTTT,CASSEVDLEMNTEAFF
TRBV7-6,.,TRBD1,TRBJ1-2,TGTGCCAGCAGCTCCGGACAGGGAAAGGGCTACACCTTC,CASSSGQGKGYTF
TRBV11-2,.,TRBD2,TRBJ2-1,TGTGCCAGCAGCACTGACGGACGGGGGGGCCTCCCCTACAATGAGCAGTTCTTC,CASSTDGRGGLPYNEQFF
TRBV4-3,.,TRBD1,TRBJ1-2,TGCGCCAGCAGCCGAGACAGGGGCGATGGCTACACCTTC,CASSRDRGDGYTF
TRBV4-3,.,TRBD2,TRBJ2-1,TGCGCCAGCAGCCGGGGACTATACAATGAGCAGTTCTTC,CASSRGLYNEQFF
TRBV29-1,.,.,TRBJ2-7,TGCAGCGTTGTGGTCCAGGGGTACGAGCAGTACTTC,CSVVVQGYEQYF
TRBV7-8,.,.,TRBJ2-6,TGTGCCAGCACCCTTGGGGCCAACGTCCTGACTTTC,CASTLGANVLTF
TRBV9,.,.,TRBJ1-5,TGTGCCAGCAGCGTAGCTGGGATAGGGCAGCCCCAGCATTTT,CASSVAGIGQPQHF
TRBV4-3,.,.,TRBJ1-2,TGCGCCAGCAGCCAAGGATTTGGAACGCTGTATGGCTACACCTTC,CASSQGFGTLYGYTF
TRBV28,.,TRBD2,TRBJ2-5,TGTGCCAGCAGGGGCGGGGGGACCCAAGAGACCCAGTACTTC,CASRGGGTQETQYF
TRBV29-1,once,.,TRBJ1-2,TGCAGCGTCGGCCCTAGAGGGGAGCATGGCTACACCTTC,CSVGPRGEHGYTF
TRBV2,.,.,TRBJ1-5,TGTGCCAGTAGGGGCCCTAAGGTGGGCAATCAGCCCCAGCATTTT,CASRGPKVGNQPQHF
TRBV27,.,TRBD1,TRBJ1-3,TGTGCCAGCAGTCTACAGGGGGCCTCTGGAAACACCATATATTTT,CASSLQGASGNTIYF
TRBV29-1,.,TRBD1,TRBJ2-1,TGCAGCTCCGGACAGGCCTTTGGAAAGTTCTTC,CSSGQAFGKFF
TRBV30,few,TRBD1,TRBJ1-1,TGTGCCTGGAGAGGACAGGGGTCAACTGAAGCTTTCTTT,CAWRGQGSTEAFF
TRBV6-5,.,TRBD2,TRBJ2-4,TGTGCCAGCAGTTCTAAGGGACTAGCGGTGAAAAACATTCAGTACTTC,CASSSKGLAVKNIQYF